This passage covers 24 T cell receptor beta chains from one sample sequenced in a study of blood T cell repertoires in COVID-19. The table came from immunoSEQ multiplex PCR; TCRdb's copy has only in-frame clones and leaves some out. The sample records some 490,000 clones, less than 90% being singletons. Sequencing was performed on PBMCs or T cells enriched from blood (not recorded which). The receptors were gathered from a woman aged 55-70 years who had recovered from COVID-19.

The table lists this clone with a few counts. The rearrangement joins TRBV7-9 to TRBJ2-7; 13 nucleotides agree with TRBD2. The junction had 3 bases not matched to a gene; V was cut back by 4 bases and J by 6 bases. Per germline, CDR1 SEHNR and CDR2 FQNEAQ (reference sequence). CDR3 length equals 14 residues. The CDR3 DNA sequence: TGTGCCAGCAGCTCAGGACTAGCGGGGGCCGAGCAGTACTTC. It translates to CASSSGLAGAEQYF.

This clone was counted only a few times. This sequence joins TRBV19 and TRBJ1-3; 9 bases match TRBD1. CDR1 and CDR2 (germline): LNHDA, SQIVND (reference sequence). The CDR3 spans 14 residues. Trimming cost V 10 bases and J 0 bases; bases outside gene matches: 4. The CDR3 DNA sequence: TGTGCCACTAGGGACAGGGACTCTGGAAACACCATATATTTT. Translating it yields CATRDRDSGNTIYF.

The rearrangement links TRBV23-1 to TRBJ1-4, with D maybe TRBD1 (5 bases). TRBV23-1 qualifies as an ORF whose function is uncertain. V was shortened by 3 bases and J by 8 bases, with 16 bases between the two germline ends. The CDR3 is made up of 15 amino acids. CDR3 amino acids: CASSQPPRGGEKLFF. The CDR3 DNA is TGCGCCAGCAGTCAGCCCCCAAGGGGTGGGGAAAAACTGTTTTTT.

The rearrangement links TRBV2 to TRBJ1-1; 7 bases align to TRBD1. This CDR3 has 15 amino acids. Germline V gene sequence: CDR1 SNHLY, CDR2 FYNNEI. V was pared by 7 bases and J by 1 base, with 9 bases of the junction left unmatched. CDR3 amino acids: CASTKNRGPNTEAFF. Written as DNA, the CDR3 is TGTGCCAGCACTAAAAACAGGGGACCGAACACTGAAGCTTTCTTT. Full variable domain (outside the CDR3, taken from reference TRBV2 and TRBJ1-1): EPEVTQTPSHQVTQMGQEVILRCVPISNHLYFYWYRQILGQKVEFLVSFYNNEISEKSEIFDDQFSVERPDGSNFTLKIRSTKLEDSAMYFCASTKNRGPNTEAFFGQGTRLTVV.

J is TRBJ2-7 and V is TRBV2; D perhaps matches TRBD2 (6 bases). Germline V gene lookup returns CDR1 SNHLY and CDR2 FYNNEI. This CDR3 contains 17 residues. Trimming removed 6 bases from V and 6 bases from J, with 27 bases in between. The CDR3: CASRNPGLSTSSGEQYF. The CDR3 DNA is TGTGCCAGCAGGAACCCGGGACTCTCGACCTCCTCGGGCGAGCAGTACTTC.

This sequence joins TRBV9 and TRBJ2-2; weak D call: TRBD1 (5 bases). This CDR3 spans 13 amino acids. Trimming cost V 4 bases and J 5 bases, with 9 bases left between them. Germline V CDR1 and CDR2: SGDLS, YYNGEE. The CDR3 DNA reads as TGTGCCAGCAGCCTGACAGAGACCGGGGAGCTGTTTTTT. Amino acid sequence: CASSLTETGELFF.

The V call is TRBV5-1, the J call TRBJ2-2; D may be TRBD2 (5 bases). V was clipped by 6 bases and J by 2 bases, with 23 bases between them. This CDR3 spans 18 amino acids. CDR1 and CDR2 from the germline V gene are SGHRS and YFSETQ. In DNA, the CDR3 is TGCGCCAGCACTCCTCGAGGCGGCAGCGGATTTAACACCGGGGAGCTGTTTTTT. Its translation is CASTPRGGSGFNTGELFF.

The chain carries TRBV5-1 and TRBJ1-3, with TRBD1 identical over 7 bases. The V gene's germline CDR1 is SGHRS and CDR2 YFSETQ. The V and J ends lost 3 bases and 8 bases, in that order; junction bases with no gene match: 14. This CDR3 has 16 amino acids. The CDR3 DNA sequence: TGCGCCAGCAGCTCCGAAGGGGGCCGAGGAGGTGACACCATATATTTT. Its translation: CASSSEGGRGGDTIYF.

This chain joins TRBV4-2 and TRBJ1-4, with D tentatively TRBD1 (6 bases). Trimming cost V 2 bases and J 4 bases, with 17 bases left between them. The germline gives CDR1 LGHNA, CDR2 YNFKEQ. This CDR3 is 17 amino acids long. CDR3 protein: CASSQHKDSAFNEKLFF. In nucleotides, the CDR3 is TGTGCCAGCAGCCAACACAAGGACAGCGCGTTTAATGAAAAACTGTTTTTT.

The rearrangement uses TRBV14 and TRBJ1-1; 7 nucleotides align to TRBD1. J lost 10 bases, V lost 5 bases, and 13 bases had no gene match. Germline assignment: CDR1 SGHDN and CDR2 FVKESK. The CDR3 totals 14 residues. The CDR3 here is CASSTRGNYKGAFF. CDR3 coding DNA: TGTGCCAGCAGCACCAGGGGGAACTACAAAGGAGCTTTCTTT.

In the case of this clone: The sample has other DNA sequences that encode this CDR3 too. This chain uses TRBV18 with TRBJ2-5, with 11 nucleotides matching TRBD2. V trimming: 3 bases; J trimming: 2 bases; junction bases outside the gene matches: 2. This CDR3 has 15 amino acids. Germline CDR1 is KGHSH and CDR2 is LQKENI. CDR3 loop: CASSPLAGGQETQYF. CDR3 nucleotide sequence: TGTGCCAGCTCACCGTTAGCGGGGGGGCAAGAGACCCAGTACTTC.

This chain connects TRBV5-4 to TRBJ2-1; tentative D call: TRBD1 (5 bases). The V end lost 4 bases, the J end lost 0 bases, and 14 bases lay between the germline ends. CDR3 size: 16 residues. The V gene's germline CDR1 is SGHNT and CDR2 YYREEE (reference sequence). CDR3 bases: TGTGCCAGCAGCGGAAGACAGTACAGCTCCTACAATGAGCAGTTCTTC. Translated, it gives CASSGRQYSSYNEQFF.

V gene TRBV7-2 combines with J gene TRBJ1-2; 8 nucleotides align to TRBD1. Per germline, CDR1 SGHTA and CDR2 FQGNSA. The CDR3 runs 14 residues. Trimming at V came to 4 bases and at J to 8 bases, leaving 9 bases not matched to a gene. CDR3 residues: CASSYWTGKEGYTF. In nucleotides, the CDR3 is TGTGCCAGCAGCTACTGGACAGGGAAAGAAGGCTACACCTTC.

CDR3 sequence (DNA): TGTGCCAGCAGCTTCGACACAGACCAAGAGACCCAGTACTTC. This sequence encodes CASSFDTDQETQYF. The V and J genes are TRBV5-4 and TRBJ2-5; D remains unclear. Trimming removed 2 bases at V and 0 bases at J, with 8 bases between. Germline V gene sequence: CDR1 SGHNT, CDR2 YYREEE (reference sequence). The CDR3 length is 14 residues.

The chain carries TRBV2 and TRBJ2-3; 10 nucleotides agree with TRBD2. The junction had 7 bases not matched to a gene; V was cut back by 4 bases and J by 6 bases. Germline V CDR1 and CDR2: SNHLY, FYNNEI. CDR3 length: 15 amino acids. The CDR3 is CASSGSAGGLDTQYF. Written as DNA, the CDR3 is TGTGCCAGCAGTGGATCAGCGGGGGGGTTGGATACGCAGTATTTT.

The J gene is TRBJ2-1, the V gene TRBV24-1; D possibly corresponds to TRBD2 (6 bases). Trimming left V 1 base short and J 0 bases short, with 6 bases between. The CDR3 loop spans 15 amino acids. CDR1 and CDR2 (germline): KGHDR, SFDVKD. CDR3 in DNA: TGTGCCACCAGTGATTTCGGGGGCTCCTACAATGAGCAGTTCTTC. It encodes CATSDFGGSYNEQFF.

CDR3 residues: CASTIGQGRTGELFF. The CDR3 DNA reads TGTGCCAGCACCATAGGACAGGGTCGGACCGGGGAGCTGTTTTTT. The rearrangement joins TRBV6-5 to TRBJ2-2; 8 bases agree with TRBD1. J lost 5 bases, V lost 7 bases, and 9 bases had no gene match. CDR1 and CDR2 from the germline V gene are MNHEY and SVGAGI. The CDR3 is 15 residues long.

CDR3 in amino acids: CASSVGDGGKGNTIYF. The CDR3 DNA follows: TGTGCCAGCAGCGTAGGAGACGGGGGGAAGGGAAACACCATATATTTT. This rearrangement joins TRBV9 to TRBJ1-3; a weak D match, TRBD1 (5 bases). The CDR3 contains 16 residues. Trimming pared 0 bases from V and 4 bases from J, leaving 14 bases between. CDR1 and CDR2 (germline): SGDLS, YYNGEE.

The rearrangement uses TRBV15 and TRBJ2-3; D is possibly TRBD2 (7 bases). The CDR3 runs 18 residues. The V end was cut by 3 bases, the J end by 1 base, with 20 bases between. Looked up from germline, CDR1 is LNHNV and CDR2 is YYDKDF (reference sequence). The CDR3 coding sequence is TGTGCCACCAGCAGGGACAGACCGGGGGGCCGGGGCACAGATACGCAGTATTTT. Translation: CATSRDRPGGRGTDTQYF.

This clone was seen a single time. The rearrangement links TRBV7-6 to TRBJ1-2; 7 bases are shared with TRBD1. Per the germline V gene, CDR1 is SGHVS and CDR2 is FNYEAQ. After removal of 4 bases from V and 2 bases from J, the junction contained 1 base not matched to a gene. The CDR3 has 13 amino acids. Here the CDR3 DNA reads TGTGCCAGCAGCTCGGGACAGAACTATGGCTACACCTTC. This sequence encodes CASSSGQNYGYTF.

The rearrangement uses TRBV19 and TRBJ2-2; D not certain. Germline V gene data show CDR1 as LNHDA and CDR2 as SQIVND (reference sequence). With 5 bases removed from V and 8 bases from J, the gap between germline ends came to 12 bases. There are 13 residues in the CDR3. CDR3: CASSLRGTGELFF. CDR3 in DNA: TGTGCCAGTAGTCTTCGAGGCACTGGGGAGCTGTTTTTT.

This clone was seen only once. The chain recombines TRBV12-3 or TRBV12-4 with TRBJ2-5, with 7 positions matching TRBD1. The CDR3 runs to 13 residues. Trimming cost V 3 bases and J 3 bases; bases outside gene matches: 1. The CDR3 sequence is CASSFTGEETQYF. The DNA for the CDR3 is TGTGCCAGCAGTTTTACAGGGGAAGAGACCCAGTACTTC.

This chain links TRBV5-4 with TRBJ2-1; 11 bases line up with TRBD2. V lost 1 base and J lost 6; bases outside the gene matches: 12. CDR3 size: 18 residues. Germline lookup yields CDR1 SGHNT and CDR2 YYREEE (reference sequence). CDR3 nucleotides: TGTGCCAGCAGCTTGCGACTAGCGGGGATGAGTGCAGGCAATGAGCAGTTCTTC. It is translated as CASSLRLAGMSAGNEQFF.

The chain is built from TRBV6-6 and TRBJ1-4; the D is unclear. In germline, CDR1 is MNHNY, CDR2 SVGAGI (reference sequence). The V end lost 2 bases, the J end lost 0 bases, and 7 bases lay between the germline ends. This CDR3 has 15 amino acids. The CDR3 reads CASSYSLATNEKLFF. DNA for the CDR3: TGTGCCAGCAGTTACAGCCTCGCAACTAATGAAAAACTGTTTTTT.